This T cell receptor beta chain was documented in a study of T cell responses to AZD1222 COVID-19 vaccine. For this clone: What it binds is not known.

Germline lookup yields CDR1 MNHEY and CDR2 SVGEGT. Trimming cost V 2 bases and J 14 bases; bases outside gene matches: 9. The CDR3 covers 13 residues. Whole-study findings and limits: Donors were mostly white British, more females; clonal diversity possibly underestimated.

Data came from immunoSEQ multiplex PCR; TCRdb stores just in-frame clones and leaves some out. The top ten hold around 15% of the sample, which has around 120,000 clones, approximately 90% seen once. The chain has TRBV6-2 or TRBV6-3 and TRBJ2-1; 7 bases are a match to TRBD2. The specimen comprised peripheral blood, sampled on day 0 of AZD1222 vaccination. This TCR was sampled from an adult in good health. The chain's CDR3 is CASSYVSGRGEFF. For the CDR3, the DNA is TGTGCCAGCAGTTACGTCTCGGGACGGGGGGAGTTCTTC.